Shown below are 8 T cell receptor beta chains from a single sample sequenced in a study of cytotoxic CD8 clonotypes in ibrutinib-treated CLL. The repertoire was sequenced with immunoSEQ multiplex PCR; TCRdb's copy has only in-frame clones and lacks some. The sample lists 20,000 to 25,000 clones; approximately 74% were seen once. Sequenced here: PBMCs, sampled before ibrutinib treatment. The receptors shown here come from a human donor with chronic lymphocytic leukemia.

The V gene is TRBV18, the J gene TRBJ2-5, with 12 bases fitting TRBD2. Germline-derived CDR1 and CDR2 are KGHSH and LQKENI. Losses at the gene ends were 3 bases for V and 5 bases for J; bases not matched to a gene: 4. This CDR3 spans 15 amino acids. The CDR3 DNA sequence: TGTGCCAGCTCACCGACTAGCGGGAGTGGGGAGACCCAGTACTTC. Its protein is CASSPTSGSGETQYF.

This chain links TRBV4-2 with TRBJ1-1; D not certain. The V end was cut by 5 bases, the J end by 2 bases, with 12 bases between. CDR3 size: 14 residues. Germline CDR1 and CDR2: LGHNA and YNFKEQ. The CDR3 DNA is TGTGCCAGCAGCAGAGACGGAACAAACACTGAAGCTTTCTTT. Residues: CASSRDGTNTEAFF.

V and J are TRBV28 and TRBJ2-3; 7 nucleotides line up with TRBD1. From germline, CDR1 is MDHEN and CDR2 SYDVKM. The CDR3 totals 15 residues. With V trimmed by 5 bases and J by 2 bases, 7 bases remained unmatched. Here the CDR3 DNA reads TGTGCCAGCAGTAACTCGGGACAGTACACAGATACGCAGTATTTT. Translation gives CASSNSGQYTDTQYF.

This clone has just one count. V is TRBV23-1 and J is TRBJ2-3; no clear D gene. TRBV23-1 belongs to the ORF category, with a function that is uncertain. The CDR3 length is 14 residues. V dropped 0 bases and J dropped 2 bases, with 6 bases sitting between them. The CDR3 region is CASSQSQITDTQYF. For the CDR3, the DNA is TGCGCCAGCAGTCAATCACAGATCACAGATACGCAGTATTTT.

This clone was counted only a few times. The gene calls are TRBV7-9 and TRBJ2-1; 12 positions agree with TRBD2. V dropped 1 base and J dropped 8; count of bases not matched to a gene: 6. CDR1 and CDR2 from the germline V gene are SEHNR and FQNEAQ (reference sequence). The CDR3 is 16 residues long. The CDR3 protein is CASSLDRTSGIDEQFF. Here the CDR3 DNA reads TGTGCCAGCAGCTTAGATCGGACTAGCGGGATCGATGAGCAGTTCTTC.

The genes are TRBV5-1 and TRBJ2-7, with TRBD2 matching over 9 bases. There are 15 residues in the CDR3. Germline V gene lookup returns CDR1 SGHRS and CDR2 YFSETQ. The junction had 9 bases not matched to a gene; V was cut back by 6 bases and J by 2 bases. The CDR3 reads CASTPGAGGPYEQYF. The CDR3 DNA reads as TGCGCCAGCACCCCTGGGGCGGGAGGGCCCTACGAGCAGTACTTC.

J is TRBJ2-3 and V is TRBV9; 9 nucleotides agree with TRBD1. CDR3 size: 15 residues. Germline V gene data show CDR1 as SGDLS and CDR2 as YYNGEE. J was trimmed by 3 bases and V by 3 bases; bases with no gene match: 5. The CDR3 DNA follows: TGTGCCAGCAGCGCACGGACAGGGGTGACAGATACGCAGTATTTT. Translating it yields CASSARTGVTDTQYF. Together with reference TRBV9 and TRBJ2-3, the CDR3 gives the full variable domain: DSGVTQTPKHLITATGQRVTLRCSPRSGDLSVYWYQQSLDQGLQFLIQYYNGEERAKGNILERFSAQQFPDLHSELNLSSLELGDSALYFCASSARTGVTDTQYFGPGTRLTVL.

The chain joins TRBV27 to TRBJ2-3; a weak D match, TRBD2 (6 bases). CDR1 MNHEY and CDR2 SMNVEV come from the germline V gene (reference sequence). This CDR3 comprises 20 residues. V shed 1 base and J shed 4 bases, with 27 bases lying between them. The CDR3 DNA follows: TGTGCCAGCAGTTTATGGGGGGACGGAGTGGCCCAATCCCACTCAGATACGCAGTATTTT. Encoded protein: CASSLWGDGVAQSHSDTQYF.